The 16 T cell receptor beta chains below come from one sample, sequenced in a study of Graves' ophthalmopathy and Graves' hyperthyroidism. Transcripts of RNA were the source for amplifying TCR beta CDR3 regions. HTBI-primed first-round RT-PCR preceded second-round multiplex PCR. TCRdb re-called the multiplex PCR reads with MiXCR, one entry per CDR3 protein. The sample shows about 210,000 distinct CDR3 sequences, 25% to 35% of them seen only once. Sample: peripheral blood. These receptor sequences come from a man aged 45-60 years with Graves' ophthalmopathy.

This clonotype showed up many times. The gene calls are TRBV6-5 and TRBJ1-1; maybe TRBD1 (6 bases). The CDR3 loop spans 15 amino acids. CDR1 and CDR2 (germline): MNHEY, SVGAGI. V lost 2 bases, J lost 6 bases, and 16 bases lay in between. The CDR3 is CASSYRGLESAEAFF. The DNA of the CDR3 is TGTGCCAGCAGTTACAGGGGGTTGGAATCCGCTGAAGCTTTCTTT.

In its sample, this clonotype was seen once. This rearrangement joins TRBV25-1 to TRBJ1-5; a weak D match, TRBD1 (5 bases). In germline, CDR1 is MGHDK, CDR2 SYGVNS. Trimming pared 3 bases from V and 7 bases from J, leaving 16 bases between. This CDR3 has 15 residues. DNA of the CDR3: TGTGCCAGCAGTGAGTCCTCAGGGTCGGGCCAGCCCCAGCATTTT. As protein: CASSESSGSGQPQHF.

This clonotype showed up many times. J is TRBJ1-1 and V is TRBV28; the D gene is possibly TRBD1 (5 bases). Per the germline V gene, CDR1 is MDHEN and CDR2 is SYDVKM. The CDR3 totals 14 residues. Trimming removed 6 bases at V and 5 bases at J, with 16 bases between. Here the CDR3 DNA reads TGTGCCAGCAGGTCCGCGGGACGGGGGACTGAAGCTTTCTTT. Translated, it gives CASRSAGRGTEAFF.

The rearrangement joins TRBV6-2 or TRBV6-3 to TRBJ2-4, with D tentatively TRBD2 (6 bases). The length of the CDR3 is 16 residues. The V gene's germline CDR1 is MNHEY and CDR2 SVGEGT. Trimming cost V 2 bases and J 0 bases, with 11 bases left between them. The CDR3 loop is CASSYGVGLAKNIQYF. Written as DNA, the CDR3 is TGTGCCAGCAGTTACGGTGTGGGACTAGCCAAAAACATTCAGTACTTC.

This clonotype was seen more than once but under ten times. V usage is TRBV7-2 and J usage is TRBJ2-7; the D is unclear. Germline V gives CDR1 SGHTA, CDR2 FQGNSA. This CDR3 has 14 amino acids. V lost 2 bases and J lost 2, with 10 bases in between. The CDR3 here is CASSLRETTYEQYF. CDR3 sequence (DNA): TGTGCCAGCAGCTTACGCGAGACGACCTACGAGCAGTACTTC.

This clonotype was counted ten times or more. The chain carries TRBV27 and TRBJ2-7, with 8 bases identical to TRBD2. The CDR3 has 15 residues. The germline V gene encodes CDR1 MNHEY and CDR2 SMNVEV (reference sequence). V dropped 2 bases and J dropped 3; count of bases not matched to a gene: 6. The CDR3 bases are TGTGCCAGCAGTTTAACTAGCGGAGTCCTCTACGAGCAGTACTTC. The encoded protein is CASSLTSGVLYEQYF.

This clonotype has a count of ten or more. This chain uses TRBV29-1 with TRBJ2-7; D possibly corresponds to TRBD1 (5 bases). Germline CDR1 is SQVTM and CDR2 is ANQGSEA. The V end was cut by 4 bases, the J end by 6 bases, with 13 bases between. CDR3 length: 12 amino acids. CDR3 in amino acids: CSVVDTAREQYF. The CDR3 DNA reads TGCAGCGTTGTGGACACCGCCCGCGAGCAGTACTTC.

The chain carries TRBV12-3 or TRBV12-4 and TRBJ2-4; tentatively, D is TRBD1 or TRBD2 (5 bases each). The CDR3 sequence is 16 residues long. V lost 2 bases to trimming and J lost 0 bases, with 11 bases between them. CDR3 protein: CASSLPRGVAKNIQYF. The CDR3 DNA is TGTGCCAGCAGTTTACCTAGGGGAGTAGCCAAAAACATTCAGTACTTC.

This chain joins TRBV6-7 and TRBJ2-7, with D possibly being TRBD2 (7 bases). TRBV6-7 is filed as an ORF, its function uncertain. The CDR3 extends over 14 amino acids. V lost 5 bases and J 6 bases, leaving 17 bases between the germline ends. Here the CDR3 DNA reads TGTGCCAGCAGTGAGGACGGGGGGCGATCCGAGCAGTACTTC. As protein: CASSEDGGRSEQYF.

This chain links TRBV6-5 with TRBJ2-7, with D hard to call. In germline, CDR1 is MNHEY, CDR2 SVGAGI. The V end was cut by 1 base, the J end by 0 bases, with 10 bases between. The CDR3 loop spans 15 amino acids. This CDR3 is CASSYLERSSYEQYF. The CDR3 region has the DNA TGTGCCAGCAGTTACTTAGAGAGAAGCTCCTACGAGCAGTACTTC.

This clonotype was recorded many times. The genes are TRBV7-9 and TRBJ2-2; D may correspond to TRBD1 or TRBD2 (5 bases each). V was trimmed by 5 bases and J by 4 bases, leaving 8 bases between them. The V gene's germline CDR1 is SEHNR and CDR2 FQNEAQ (reference sequence). The CDR3 runs to 13 residues. CDR3 sequence reads: CASSPGTTGELFF. The CDR3 coding sequence is TGTGCCAGCAGCCCCGGGACCACCGGGGAGCTGTTTTTT. Using reference TRBV7-9 and TRBJ2-2 for the parts outside the CDR3, the full variable domain is DTGVSQNPRHKITKRGQNVTFRCDPISEHNRLYWYRQTLGQGPEFLTYFQNEAQLEKSRLLSDRFSAERPKGSFSTLEIQRTEQGDSAMYLCASSPGTTGELFFGEGSRLTVL.

This clonotype was counted at least ten times. This sequence joins TRBV28 and TRBJ2-7, with D perhaps matching TRBD2 (6 bases). Germline-derived CDR1 and CDR2 are MDHEN and SYDVKM. V lost 1 base to trimming and J lost 3 bases, with 10 bases between them. The CDR3 is 14 residues long. The CDR3 DNA sequence: TGTGCCAGCAGTTTATCGGGAGCGGTCTACGAGCAGTACTTC. Translation: CASSLSGAVYEQYF. The full variable domain, completed using reference TRBV28 and TRBJ2-7, is DVKVTQSSRYLVKRTGEKVFLECVQDMDHENMFWYRQDPGLGLRLIYFSYDVKMKEKGDIPEGYSVSREKKERFSLILESASTNQTSMYLCASSLSGAVYEQYFGPGTRLTVT.

V is TRBV6-2 or TRBV6-3 and J is TRBJ1-2; 7 bases are a match to TRBD1. Per germline, CDR1 MNHEY and CDR2 SVGEGT. There are 14 residues in the CDR3. The ends lost 6 bases at V and 4 bases at J; junction bases unmatched: 8. The CDR3 sequence: CASRHRQGRYGYTF. The CDR3 nucleotides read TGTGCCAGCAGGCACCGACAGGGCCGCTATGGCTACACCTTC.

This clonotype was counted at least ten times. The chain combines TRBV7-2 with TRBJ1-5; D is ambiguous. V was cut by 5 bases and J by 5 bases, with 19 bases left in between. The CDR3 is 16 residues long. Germline CDR1 and CDR2: SGHTA and FQGNSA. The CDR3 bases are TGTGCCAGCAGCCCAAGGTTATCTGGGCTGGATCAGCCCCAGCATTTT. Protein: CASSPRLSGLDQPQHF. Combining the CDR3 with reference TRBV7-2 and TRBJ1-5 gives the whole variable domain GAGVSQSPSNKVTEKGKDVELRCDPISGHTALYWYRQSLGQGLEFLIYFQGNSAPDKSGLPSDRFSAERTGGSVSTLTIQRTQQEDSAVYLCASSPRLSGLDQPQHFGDGTRLSIL.

This clonotype was picked up many times. This chain uses TRBV28 with TRBJ2-7; TRBD1 agrees at 7 bases. Trimming cost V 1 base and J 3 bases; bases outside gene matches: 15. CDR3 length: 18 amino acids. Germline-derived CDR1 and CDR2 are MDHEN and SYDVKM. CDR3 sequence (DNA): TGTGCCAGCAGTTTATCAGACAGGGCAGGTCTAGGAGTCTACGAGCAGTACTTC. Translated, it gives CASSLSDRAGLGVYEQYF.

This clonotype was recorded many times. This chain links TRBV4-1 with TRBJ2-4; 9 bases fit TRBD1. Germline V lookup: CDR1 MGHRA, CDR2 YSYEKL. This CDR3 contains 11 residues. Trimming cost V 4 bases and J 15 bases; bases outside gene matches: 4. The CDR3 loop is CASSRQGVRYF. In nucleotides, the CDR3 is TGCGCCAGCAGCCGACAGGGGGTCCGGTACTTC.